A selection of T cell receptor beta chains follows, all from one sample in a study of cytomegalovirus exposure and HLA in healthy donors. Data came from immunoSEQ multiplex PCR; TCRdb stores just in-frame clones and leaves some out. In the table there are 110,000 or so clones, over 75% of which are singletons. Source material: PBMCs. The receptors originated from a woman aged 18-29 years in good health and CMV-seronegative. Each CDR3 is given with its conserved first and last residue. A D gene is named only where the DNA matches it firmly. Clone size is not always given. Where it is, it says once, few, many or a class for expanded clones.

J: TRBJ1-5; V: TRBV6-1; size: few; D: TRBD1; DNA: TGTGCCAGCAGCACGCCGGGACAGGTCAATCAGCCCCAGCATTTT; CDR3: CASSTPGQVNQPQHF
J: TRBJ1-1; V: TRBV5-1; size: -; D: -; DNA: TGCGCCAGCAGCTTGGAAACGGGGAACACTGAAGCTTTCTTT; CDR3: CASSLETGNTEAFF
J: TRBJ2-1; V: TRBV5-1; size: -; D: TRBD2; DNA: TGCGCCAGCAGCTTGGTAGGGCCTAGCGGGGGAGGTGAGCAGTTCTTC; CDR3: CASSLVGPSGGGEQFF
J: TRBJ2-5; V: TRBV11-3; size: -; D: -; DNA: TGTGCCAGCAGCCCCCGGACTATCAGGGAGACCCAGTACTTC; CDR3: CASSPRTIRETQYF
J: TRBJ2-1; V: TRBV29-1; size: -; D: TRBD2; DNA: TGCAGCGTTGCCGCGGGTGCTGGGGGGGATGAGCAGTTCTTC; CDR3: CSVAAGAGGDEQFF
J: TRBJ1-5; V: TRBV7-2; size: few; D: TRBD1; DNA: TGTGCCAGCAGCGGCGAGCCCGGGACAGGGGATCAGCCCCAGCATTTT; CDR3: CASSGEPGTGDQPQHF
J: TRBJ2-1; V: TRBV18; size: -; D: TRBD2; DNA: TGTGCCAGCTCACCACTAGCGGGGGGTGGGTCCTACAATGAGCAGTTCTTC; CDR3: CASSPLAGGGSYNEQFF
J: TRBJ1-4; V: TRBV7-9; size: -; D: -; DNA: TGTGCCAGCAGCTTGGGGGGGGGATCGAGGGAAAAACTGTTTTTT; CDR3: CASSLGGGSREKLFF
J: TRBJ2-4; V: TRBV19; size: -; D: TRBD1; DNA: TGTGCCAGTAGTATGGATGCTGCCGAAGGGACAGACCCTCAGTACTTC; CDR3: CASSMDAAEGTDPQYF
J: TRBJ2-2; V: TRBV7-8; size: -; D: -; DNA: TGTGCCAGCAGCTTAACCCGCAGGGGCGCGGGTTCCCCCGGGGAGCTGTTTTTT; CDR3: CASSLTRRGAGSPGELFF
J: TRBJ2-6; V: TRBV6-5; size: few; D: -; DNA: TGTGCCAGCAAAGGGACTTCTGGGGCCAACGTCCTGACTTTC; CDR3: CASKGTSGANVLTF
J: TRBJ2-3; V: TRBV5-1; size: once; D: TRBD2; DNA: TGCGCCAGCAGCTTTGGGCGGGAGCGGGCAGATACGCAGTATTTT; CDR3: CASSFGRERADTQYF
J: TRBJ1-5; V: TRBV19; size: -; D: -; DNA: TGTGCCAGTAGTCCCCAAAGCAATCAGCCCCAGCATTTT; CDR3: CASSPQSNQPQHF
J: TRBJ2-7; V: TRBV19; size: -; D: -; DNA: TGTGCCAGTAGAGCCCACCCGGACGAGCAGTACTTC; CDR3: CASRAHPDEQYF
J: TRBJ1-3; V: TRBV27; size: -; D: TRBD1; DNA: TGTGCCAGCAGTGGAAGGGGGCATGGAAACACCATATATTTT; CDR3: CASSGRGHGNTIYF
J: TRBJ1-2; V: TRBV30; size: -; D: -; DNA: TGTGCCTGGAGCCTCAGGGGAGACTATGGCTACACCTTC; CDR3: CAWSLRGDYGYTF
J: TRBJ1-4; V: TRBV30; size: few; D: TRBD1; DNA: TGTGCCTGGGGTACGACAGGGTCGGATGAAAAACTGTTTTTT; CDR3: CAWGTTGSDEKLFF
J: TRBJ1-4; V: TRBV9; size: -; D: TRBD1; DNA: TGTGCCAGCAGCCTCGACAGGGATAATGAAAAACTGTTTTTT; CDR3: CASSLDRDNEKLFF
J: TRBJ2-1; V: TRBV4-2; size: once; D: TRBD2; DNA: TGTGCCAGCAGCCTAAGGGGACTAGCGGACTACAATGAGCAGTTCTTC; CDR3: CASSLRGLADYNEQFF
J: TRBJ1-3; V: TRBV19; size: -; D: -; DNA: TGTGCCAGTAGTTTTGGCCTGAGAAACACCATATATTTT; CDR3: CASSFGLRNTIYF
J: TRBJ1-1; V: TRBV11-3; size: once; D: -; DNA: TGTGCCAGCAGCTTAGATGGTCGTGGCGAAGCTTTCTTT; CDR3: CASSLDGRGEAFF
J: TRBJ2-6; V: TRBV9; size: -; D: TRBD1; DNA: TGTGCCAGCAGCTTCCGGGACAGGGAGGATGTGACCAACGTCCTGACTTTC; CDR3: CASSFRDREDVTNVLTF
J: TRBJ1-6; V: TRBV30; size: -; D: TRBD1; DNA: TGTGCCTGGAGTACAGGGGACAATTCACCCCTCCACTTT; CDR3: CAWSTGDNSPLHF
J: TRBJ1-2; V: TRBV10-2; size: -; D: -; DNA: TGCGCCAGCAGTGGGGCAGGGAACTATGGCTACACCTTC; CDR3: CASSGAGNYGYTF
J: TRBJ2-2; V: TRBV7-2; size: -; D: TRBD2; DNA: TGTGCCAGCAGCTCCCAAGCGGGACCTGACCTGGGGGAGCTGTTTTTT; CDR3: CASSSQAGPDLGELFF
J: TRBJ1-2; V: TRBV6-5; size: -; D: -; DNA: TGTGCCAGCAGTTACACCCGAGGGACTAACTATGGCTACACCTTC; CDR3: CASSYTRGTNYGYTF
J: TRBJ1-4; V: TRBV19; size: -; D: TRBD1; DNA: TGTGCCAGTAGTCCCCAGACAGGGGCACCCGCAACTAATGAAAAACTGTTTTTT; CDR3: CASSPQTGAPATNEKLFF
J: TRBJ2-3; V: TRBV7-2; size: -; D: -; DNA: TGTGCCAGCAGCCCCTACACAGATACGCAGTATTTT; CDR3: CASSPYTDTQYF
J: TRBJ1-2; V: TRBV25-1; size: -; D: TRBD1; DNA: TGTGCCAGCGAAGGGGCCGGGACAGCCTATGGCTACACCTTC; CDR3: CASEGAGTAYGYTF
J: TRBJ1-4; V: TRBV5-5; size: once; D: TRBD1; DNA: TGTGCCAGCAGCACCACAGGGGCCTCACCGGAAAAACTGTTTTTT; CDR3: CASSTTGASPEKLFF
J: TRBJ2-3; V: TRBV4-2; size: once; D: -; DNA: TGTGCCAGCACCAAGGAGGACTTTGGCCTTAACACAGATACGCAGTATTTT; CDR3: CASTKEDFGLNTDTQYF
J: TRBJ2-6; V: TRBV5-1; size: few; D: -; DNA: TGCGCCAGCAGTCAAATTCCCTCTGGGGCCAACGTCCTGACTTTC; CDR3: CASSQIPSGANVLTF
J: TRBJ1-2; V: TRBV6-1; size: -; D: -; DNA: TGTGCCAGCAGTGAAAGGGTTAGGACAAGCGGCTACACCTTC; CDR3: CASSERVRTSGYTF
J: TRBJ1-5; V: TRBV6-1; size: -; D: TRBD1; DNA: TGTGCCAGCAGTGAATTACCGGGACAGGGTCTATATAGCAATCAGCCCCAGCATTTT; CDR3: CASSELPGQGLYSNQPQHF
J: TRBJ2-7; V: TRBV6-1; size: -; D: -; DNA: TGTGCCAGCGGAAGGACATCGAGCTCCTACGAGCAGTACTTC; CDR3: CASGRTSSSYEQYF
J: TRBJ2-7; V: TRBV5-1; size: few; D: -; DNA: TGCGCCAGCAGGCCCAGGGACTCCTACGAGCAGTACTTC; CDR3: CASRPRDSYEQYF
J: TRBJ1-2; V: TRBV6-1; size: -; D: -; DNA: TGTGCCAGCAGTGAGAGGCTCTATGGCTACACCTTC; CDR3: CASSERLYGYTF
J: TRBJ1-2; V: TRBV7-2; size: -; D: TRBD1; DNA: TGTGCCAGCAGCTCTGACAGGGGAGGAGGCTACACCTTC; CDR3: CASSSDRGGGYTF